Listed below are T cell receptor beta chains from one sample, sequenced in a study of T cells in Graves' hyperthyroidism and ophthalmopathy. TCRdb reprocessed the multiplex PCR reads via MiXCR and lists one record per CDR3 protein. This sample carries around 540,000 distinct CDR3 sequences, approximately 44% of them seen once, and the ten largest clones take about 7.8%. Sequenced input: peripheral blood or thyroid tissue (not recorded which). These receptor sequences come from a young woman with Graves' hyperthyroidism. Each CDR3 is given with its conserved first and last residue. The D gene is left open where the match is weak. Only part of the rows carry a size: once, few, many, or a class if the clone is expanded.

size,J,V,D,DNA,CDR3
NA,TRBJ2-7,TRBV12-3/TRBV12-4,NA,TGTGCCAGCAGCCCTCTCCGGGGTACCTACGAGCAGTACTTC,CASSPLRGTYEQYF
NA,TRBJ2-2,TRBV2,NA,TGTGCCAGCACGAGGGGGGCGCGGACCGGGGAGCTGTTTTTT,CASTRGARTGELFF
few,TRBJ1-2,TRBV12-3/TRBV12-4,NA,TGTGCCAGCAGTTTAAATGGGGGGACTGGCTACACCTTC,CASSLNGGTGYTF
many,TRBJ1-2,TRBV29-1,NA,TGCAGCGTTGGGGTTATCTATGGCTACACCTTC,CSVGVIYGYTF
once,TRBJ1-2,TRBV7-3,NA,TGTGCCACGGGGCCCCGGGATGGCTACACCTTC,CATGPRDGYTF
many,TRBJ1-6,TRBV7-9,NA,TGTGCCAGCAGCTTAAGCTTCGGGACCAGAGAGTTCCACTTT,CASSLSFGTREFHF
NA,TRBJ2-6,TRBV25-1,NA,TGTGCCAGCAGGGGACTTCTCTCTGGGGCCAACGTCCTGACTTTC,CASRGLLSGANVLTF
once,TRBJ2-5,TRBV24-1,NA,TGTGCCACCAGTGACCCCGGGGCAGGGGGGAGTGAGACCCAGTACTTC,CATSDPGAGGSETQYF
NA,TRBJ2-7,TRBV12-3/TRBV12-4,NA,TGTGCCAGCAGTTCCACGTTGGGCGAGCAGTACTTC,CASSSTLGEQYF
few,TRBJ1-3,TRBV25-1,NA,TGTGCCAGCAGTAGGGGGGTGACAGGAAACACCATATATTTT,CASSRGVTGNTIYF
NA,TRBJ1-2,TRBV6-6,NA,TGTGCCAGCAGTACTAAAATGACTAGCTATGGCTACACCTTC,CASSTKMTSYGYTF
many,TRBJ2-7,TRBV7-2,TRBD2,TGTGCCAGCACCGCCGGGGGGACTTACGAGCAGTACTTC,CASTAGGTYEQYF
NA,TRBJ2-7,TRBV19,NA,TGTGCCAGTAGTACTTACACAGGGTTGCACGAGCAGTACTTC,CASSTYTGLHEQYF